These 29 T cell receptor beta chains came from one sample sequenced in a study of graft-versus-host responses after intestinal transplantation. Which antigens these TCRs recognize remains unknown. Method: immunoSEQ multiplex PCR; TCRdb's copy keeps in-frame clones and lacks some. The sample lists about 71,000 clones, around 95% seen once, with around 0.53% in the top ten. The material was unstimulated CD8+ T cells sorted from spleen or lymph node cells, obtained before intestinal transplant. Every receptor here comes from a human donor who received an intestinal transplant.

This clone has just a few counts. The chain joins TRBV7-9 to TRBJ2-7; D uncertain. V gave up 2 bases and J gave up 2 bases, with 16 bases separating them. Per germline, CDR1 SEHNR and CDR2 FQNEAQ (reference sequence). The length of the CDR3 is 16 residues. CDR3 in amino acids: CASSLYAEDLPYEQYF. The CDR3 coding sequence is TGTGCCAGCAGCTTATACGCGGAAGATCTGCCCTACGAGCAGTACTTC.

The chain recombines TRBV27 with TRBJ1-2; D not resolved. V dropped 4 bases and J dropped 4 bases, with 7 bases sitting between them. Germline V gives CDR1 MNHEY, CDR2 SMNVEV (reference sequence). The CDR3 consists of 12 residues. Here the CDR3 DNA reads TGTGCCAGCAGTTCGCCACTCTATGGCTACACCTTC. This gives the protein CASSSPLYGYTF.

The chain employs TRBV13 and TRBJ2-3, with TRBD2 matching over 15 bases. Germline V CDR1 and CDR2: PRHDT, FYEKMQ (reference sequence). Trimming at V came to 5 bases and at J to 0 bases, leaving 6 bases not matched to a gene. This CDR3 is 18 amino acids long. In DNA, the CDR3 is TGTGCCAGCAGCCCGTCGGGACTAGCGGGAGGTAGCACAGATACGCAGTATTTT. The encoded protein is CASSPSGLAGGSTDTQYF.

The chain uses TRBV10-3 and TRBJ2-7; a weak D match, TRBD2 (5 bases). The germline V and J ends were trimmed by 3 bases and 6 bases, with 18 bases remaining between them. Germline loops: CDR1 ENHRY, CDR2 SYGVKD. This CDR3 comprises 15 residues. The DNA of the CDR3 is TGTGCCATCAGTGAATTCGTCGGGCAGGACTCCGAGCAGTACTTC. Its protein is CAISEFVGQDSEQYF.

V and J are TRBV4-1 and TRBJ1-1, with 8 positions matching TRBD1. Trimming took 3 bases from V and 12 from J; bases not matched to a gene: 9. The CDR3 has 13 amino acids. Germline loops: CDR1 MGHRA, CDR2 YSYEKL. The chain's CDR3 is CASSQVGQGGSFF. The CDR3 coding sequence is TGCGCCAGCAGCCAGGTCGGACAGGGTGGTTCTTTCTTT.

For this clone: Other DNA variants within this sample encode the same CDR3. The chain employs TRBV10-3 and TRBJ1-2, with a tentative D call TRBD1 (6 bases). The CDR3 sequence is 16 residues long. The germline V gene has CDR1 ENHRY and CDR2 SYGVKD. V lost 7 bases and J 7 bases, leaving 25 bases between the germline ends. CDR3 sequence reads: CAITPGGGGTAIGYTF. The CDR3 nucleotides read TGTGCCATCACGCCGGGTGGGGGCGGGACGGCTATTGGCTACACCTTC.

V usage is TRBV2 and J usage is TRBJ1-1; D not certain. The V end lost 7 bases, the J end lost 12 bases, and 6 bases lay between the germline ends. CDR1 and CDR2 from the germline V gene are SNHLY and FYNNEI. This CDR3 is 8 amino acids long. The CDR3 spells CASKSTFF. In nucleotides, the CDR3 is TGTGCCAGCAAATCAACTTTCTTT.

The rearrangement joins TRBV5-6 to TRBJ2-1; D not certain. Germline assignment: CDR1 SGHDT and CDR2 YYEEEE. Trimming pared 1 base from V and 4 bases from J, leaving 9 bases between. The CDR3 totals 14 residues. CDR3 amino acids: CASSLLQEYNEQFF. CDR3 coding DNA: TGTGCCAGCAGCTTGTTGCAGGAATACAATGAGCAGTTCTTC.

This chain connects TRBV6-5 to TRBJ1-4, with 7 bases matching TRBD1. The germline V gene encodes CDR1 MNHEY and CDR2 SVGAGI. After removal of 2 bases from V and 8 bases from J, the junction contained 8 bases not matched to a gene. This CDR3 contains 15 residues. The CDR3 DNA sequence: TGTGCCAGCAGTTACCAATGGACAGGCTGGGAAAAACTGTTTTTT. This gives the protein CASSYQWTGWEKLFF.

The chain couples TRBV28 to TRBJ1-4; 9 nucleotides match TRBD1. Germline trimming cut 6 bases from V and 8 bases from J; bases unmatched to any gene: 19. CDR1 is MDHEN and CDR2 is SYDVKM in the germline V gene. The CDR3 has 18 amino acids. CDR3 DNA sequence: TGTGCCAGCAGGACATTCCGGGACAGGGAGAGGATAAGAGAAAAACTGTTTTTT. Translating it yields CASRTFRDRERIREKLFF.

The V and J genes are TRBV6-1 and TRBJ1-5, with a possible D match to TRBD1 (5 bases). This CDR3 spans 15 amino acids. Germline loops: CDR1 MNHNS, CDR2 SASEGT. V lost 6 bases and J lost 6, with 18 bases in between. In DNA, the CDR3 is TGTGCCAGCAGCACGGTTTTGACAGAGTTTCAGCCCCAGCATTTT. Translating it yields CASSTVLTEFQPQHF.

A note on this clone: Other DNA sequences within the sample encode an identical CDR3. The chain is built from TRBV6-6 and TRBJ1-1; no firm D call. The CDR3 runs 13 residues. V gave up 0 bases and J gave up 4 bases, with 6 bases separating them. Germline CDR1 MNHNY, CDR2 SVGAGI (reference sequence). The CDR3 DNA reads TGTGCCAGCAGTTACTCCGGTGGCACTGAAGCTTTCTTT. Amino acids: CASSYSGGTEAFF.

V gene TRBV11-2 combines with J gene TRBJ2-7; 8 positions agree with TRBD1. V trimming: 7 bases; J trimming: 5 bases; junction bases outside the gene matches: 13. This CDR3 region has 15 residues. Germline V CDR1 and CDR2: SGHAT, FQNNGV. The CDR3 DNA follows: TGTGCCAGCACTTTCTCCGGGACAGGTCACAACGAGCAGTACTTC. It translates to CASTFSGTGHNEQYF.

This clone is a singleton in its sample. The V call is TRBV7-9, the J call TRBJ2-5; the match to TRBD1 covers 7 bases. The DNA end lines up better with TRBJ2-7; the J call may be wrong. Germline V gives CDR1 SEHNR, CDR2 FQNEAQ (reference sequence). The CDR3 runs 13 residues. CDR3 in amino acids: CASTGTVDYEQYF. The DNA of the CDR3 is TGTGCCAGCACCGGGACAGTTGACTACGAGCAGTACTTC.

This CDR3 is CASSLAPGKGAYGNQPQHF. Here the CDR3 DNA reads TGTGCCAGCAGCTTAGCACCTGGGAAGGGGGCATATGGCAATCAGCCCCAGCATTTT. The chain uses TRBV7-2 and TRBJ1-5; 7 nucleotides agree with TRBD1. CDR1 and CDR2 (germline): SGHTA, FQGNSA. This CDR3 spans 19 amino acids. With 0 bases clipped from V and 2 bases from J, the junction kept 13 bases outside the gene matches.

The chain is built from TRBV6-5 and TRBJ2-2; D is uncertain. CDR1 and CDR2 from the germline V gene are MNHEY and SVGAGI. The CDR3 loop spans 15 amino acids. Trimming left V 0 bases short and J 4 bases short, with 9 bases between. This chain's CDR3 is CASSYSPGTTGELFF. The CDR3 DNA sequence: TGTGCCAGCAGTTACTCTCCAGGCACCACCGGGGAGCTGTTTTTT.

The chain recombines TRBV14 with TRBJ2-1; 9 bases align to TRBD2. Germline lookup yields CDR1 SGHDN and CDR2 FVKESK. Trimming cost V 1 base and J 8 bases; bases outside gene matches: 3. The CDR3 is 14 residues long. The CDR3 DNA reads as TGTGCCAGCAGCCAAGGCGGGGGGGAACATGAGCAGTTCTTC. Translated, it gives CASSQGGGEHEQFF.

The chain is built from TRBV27 and TRBJ2-7; the D gene is possibly TRBD1 (5 bases). Trimming removed 6 bases from V and 0 bases from J, with 15 bases in between. CDR3 size: 15 residues. Germline V gene data show CDR1 as MNHEY and CDR2 as SMNVEV (reference sequence). The CDR3 loop reads CASRRDSSSSYEQYF. CDR3 DNA: TGTGCCAGCAGACGCGACAGTTCAAGCTCCTACGAGCAGTACTTC.

The chain joins TRBV6-1 to TRBJ2-2, with TRBD2 matching over 10 bases. The CDR3 length is 15 residues. CDR1 is MNHNS and CDR2 is SASEGT in the germline V gene. With V trimmed by 6 bases and J by 6 bases, 7 bases remained unmatched. This CDR3 reads CASRRASGSPGELFF. CDR3 bases: TGTGCCAGCAGGAGGGCTAGCGGGAGTCCCGGGGAGCTGTTTTTT.

The rearrangement joins TRBV9 to TRBJ2-7, with D uncertain. The germline V and J ends were trimmed by 0 bases and 0 bases, with 7 bases remaining between them. Germline V gives CDR1 SGDLS, CDR2 YYNGEE. The CDR3 has 14 residues. The CDR3 is CASSVEVNSYEQYF. Written as DNA, the CDR3 is TGTGCCAGCAGCGTAGAGGTCAACTCCTACGAGCAGTACTTC. The full variable domain, completed using reference TRBV9 and TRBJ2-7, is DSGVTQTPKHLITATGQRVTLRCSPRSGDLSVYWYQQSLDQGLQFLIQYYNGEERAKGNILERFSAQQFPDLHSELNLSSLELGDSALYFCASSVEVNSYEQYFGPGTRLTVT.

J is TRBJ1-2 and V is TRBV2; TRBD1 matches 7 bases. Germline V gene lookup returns CDR1 SNHLY and CDR2 FYNNEI. The CDR3 is made up of 14 amino acids. Trimming removed 0 bases from V and 6 bases from J; junction bases left unmatched: 4. CDR3 in amino acids: CASSEALGTDGYTF. In nucleotides, the CDR3 is TGTGCCAGCAGTGAAGCGCTTGGGACAGATGGCTACACCTTC.

The chain joins TRBV6-5 to TRBJ2-1, with unresolved D. The CDR3 extends over 15 amino acids. V was cut by 6 bases and J by 0 bases, with 12 bases left in between. The germline CDR1 and CDR2 sequences are MNHEY and SVGAGI. CDR3 in amino acids: CASRLHRRSYNEQFF. CDR3 DNA sequence: TGTGCCAGCAGGCTCCATCGACGCTCCTACAATGAGCAGTTCTTC.

This sequence joins TRBV4-2 and TRBJ2-5; 15 positions match TRBD2. This CDR3 spans 17 amino acids. J was trimmed by 5 bases and V by 4 bases; bases with no gene match: 8. Germline V gene data show CDR1 as LGHNA and CDR2 as YNFKEQ. The CDR3 loop is CASSLQGTSGRYETQYF. The CDR3 bases are TGTGCCAGCAGCCTCCAAGGGACTAGCGGGAGGTACGAGACCCAGTACTTC.

Notes on this clone: Its ends do not fully match the called genes, so a read error is possible. The chain has TRBV27 and TRBJ1-6; D call uncertain. Germline V gene lookup returns CDR1 MNHEY and CDR2 SMNVEV (reference sequence). The CDR3 sequence is 15 residues long. The DNA of the CDR3 is TGTGCCAGCACCCCGGACCTTCCCTATAATTCGCCCCTCCACTTT. Its protein product is CASTPDLPYNSPLHF.

This sequence joins TRBV4-1 and TRBJ2-7, with 14 bases aligning to TRBD2. Germline V gene lookup returns CDR1 MGHRA and CDR2 YSYEKL. The trim removed 4 bases at V and 6 bases at J, leaving 8 bases unmatched. CDR3 length: 16 residues. In DNA form, the CDR3 reads TGCGCCAGCAGCCCAAGAGGGACTAGCGGGAGAGCCGAGCAGTACTTC. Its translation: CASSPRGTSGRAEQYF.

The chain recombines TRBV5-4 with TRBJ2-7; the D call may be TRBD1 or TRBD2 (6 bases each). V lost 3 bases and J lost 0, with 13 bases in between. The CDR3 loop spans 15 amino acids. Germline V gene lookup returns CDR1 SGHNT and CDR2 YYREEE (reference sequence). CDR3 residues: CASSSQGRSSYEQYF. In DNA form, the CDR3 reads TGTGCCAGCAGCTCCCAGGGGAGGAGCTCCTACGAGCAGTACTTC.

The rearrangement joins TRBV27 to TRBJ2-5; D is possibly TRBD1 (5 bases). Germline values: CDR1 MNHEY, CDR2 SMNVEV (reference sequence). The V gene lost 5 bases and the J gene lost 0 bases, with 13 bases spanning the gap. This CDR3 is built from 15 residues. CDR3 protein: CASSPRQTYQETQYF. The DNA of the CDR3 is TGTGCCAGCAGTCCCCGACAGACGTACCAAGAGACCCAGTACTTC.

The chain is built from TRBV7-8 and TRBJ2-1, with D tentatively TRBD1 (6 bases). The germline V gene has CDR1 SGHVS and CDR2 FQNEAQ. Trimming removed 1 base from V and 9 bases from J, with 13 bases in between. CDR3 size: 14 residues. CDR3 protein: CASSLVQGSTEQFF. CDR3 coding DNA: TGTGCCAGCAGCTTAGTTCAGGGGAGCACTGAGCAGTTCTTC.

This sequence joins TRBV2 and TRBJ1-1; no definite D call. V was cut by 2 bases and J by 1 base, with 5 bases left in between. The germline CDR1 and CDR2 sequences are SNHLY and FYNNEI. The CDR3 runs to 13 residues. The CDR3 sequence: CASSERRNTEAFF. The DNA of the CDR3 is TGTGCCAGCAGTGAACGTAGGAACACTGAAGCTTTCTTT.